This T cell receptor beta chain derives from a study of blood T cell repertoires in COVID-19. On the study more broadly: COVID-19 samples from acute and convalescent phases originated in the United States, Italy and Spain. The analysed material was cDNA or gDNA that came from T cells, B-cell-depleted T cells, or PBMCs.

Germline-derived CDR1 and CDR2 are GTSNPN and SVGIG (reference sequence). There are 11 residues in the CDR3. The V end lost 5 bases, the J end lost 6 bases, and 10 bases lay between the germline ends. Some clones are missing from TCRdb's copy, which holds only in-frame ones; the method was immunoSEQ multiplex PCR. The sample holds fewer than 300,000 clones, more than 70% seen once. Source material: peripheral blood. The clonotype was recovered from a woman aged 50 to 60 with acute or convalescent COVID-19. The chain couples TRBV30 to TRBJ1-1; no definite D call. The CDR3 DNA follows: TGTGCCTGGGGGCATAGCGCTGAAGCTTTCTTT. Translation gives CAWGHSAEAFF.